The source of this T cell receptor (beta chain) is a study of T cells in Graves' hyperthyroidism and ophthalmopathy (dated by TCRdb to between 2018 and 2021). At the level of the whole study: Peripheral blood was collected at initial diagnosis, before any treatment. Thyroid tissue and blood T-cell repertoires from six Graves' hyperthyroidism patients were also compared in the study. Prospective prediction of ophthalmopathy was tested in an independent validation cohort consisting of 18 hyperthyroidism patients and some 16 patients who later progressed to ophthalmopathy. A discovery cohort of about a hundred patients, 43 with Graves' ophthalmopathy and 57 with stable Graves' hyperthyroidism, was used to find distinguishing TCR V-J signatures. The 95 to 100 discovery patients were randomly divided into training and test sets at a 7:3 ratio. TCR Vbeta CDR3 sequencing of approximately 140 peripheral blood samples (under 45 ophthalmopathy, approximately 80 hyperthyroidism and approximately 17 progressor patients) is reported in the paper. Once sampling was done, hyperthyroidism patients were given methimazole at a starting dose of 30 mg daily, whereas ophthalmopathy patients were given high-dose intravenous methylprednisolone.

Reading from cysteine to phenylalanine, the CDR3 counts 14 amino acids. The sequence is cut down to CDR3 DNA, 42 bases in frame from base 1. V and J are trimmed by 4 bases and 3 bases, and the gene matches miss 2 bases of the junction. This clonotype is a singleton in its sample. The clone's antigen remains unknown. Per-nucleotide qualities are absent, and no much larger clonotype sits a single base away. One read alone is weak evidence. Stable Graves' hyperthyroidism was defined as no progression to ophthalmopathy during 18 months of follow-up. Hyperthyroidism patients were newly diagnosed, with disease duration under 2 months, and aged 18 to 65 years. Any patient with an uncontrolled infection, another autoimmune disease, pregnancy or lactation was excluded. Diagnoses were based on clinical symptoms, serum thyroxine and TRAb, thyroid ultrasound and orbital computed tomography. PBMCs were isolated from about 10 ml of fresh peripheral blood by Ficoll-Paque density gradient centrifugation. Total RNA was extracted with Trizol reagent, and quality was checked on an Agilent 2100 Bioanalyzer.

Summary of the overall study and its limitations: During validation, the model predicted progression to ophthalmopathy a median of about 6.3 months ahead of onset, with 60% to 71% sensitivity and about 72% specificity. Most expanded thyroid clonotypes (frequency above 0.001) were also found in blood, which suggests that blood repertoires may mirror thyroid immune responses. Sample size was not statistically predetermined, and investigators were not blinded to group allocation. Ophthalmopathy was separated from stable hyperthyroidism by a 13 V-J signature model, with approximately 89% sensitivity and about 81% specificity obtained in cross-validation and 80%/75% obtained in testing.

The TCR beta CDR3 regions were amplified from RNA transcripts. The first round of RT-PCR for the TCR CDR3 was performed with the HTBI primer set and the Qiagen OneStep RT-PCR kit. Libraries were constructed in a second round of multiplex PCR, after which size selection and purification were performed. Libraries were sequenced paired-end with 100 bp reads on an Illumina HiSeq2000. In the source study's methods: SOAPnuke was used to process the raw data, with reads discarded if the reads contained adapters or uncalled bases, had a mean Phred below 15, or lacked an exact constant-primer or identifier match. High-quality paired reads were merged with COPE v1.2.5, and unique nucleotide sequences were defined as clonotypes. MiTCR v1.1 was used to align the clonotypes against IMGT TRBV, TRBD and TRBJ reference segments. The analysis was restricted to V-J combinations with a frequency above 0.0001, which together covered just over 98% of the repertoires. The TCS score was defined as F50 (clonal expansion) divided by E x V (chaos), with BLOSUM62-based TCRdist calculated between CDR3 peptides within each V-J. Welch's t-statistics and random forest reduced some 510 V-J features to 10 to 15, which were used in a naive Bayes classifier (R e1071). TCRdb passed the public sequencing reads through fastp at Q25 and MiXCR, retaining productive beta sequences. Each record represents a unique CDR3 protein, reported with the most common genes and DNA among its rows. These V and J calls are TCRdb output, not the study's own analysis. This sample lists about 180,000 distinct CDR3 sequences; over 15% were detected once. The ten largest clones capture roughly 30% of the sample.

Sequencing used blood. The receptor chain draws on TRBV12-3 or TRBV12-4 and TRBJ2-7; 11 middle bases align to TRBD1. This TCR came from a woman between 50 and 59 years old with Graves' hyperthyroidism. The sequence in DNA is TGTGCCAGCAGTTGGGGACAGGGGGACTACGAGCAGTACTTC. This yields the protein CASSWGQGDYEQYF.